Each of the 23 T cell receptor beta chains below was sequenced from the same sample in a study of blood T cell dynamics during melanoma immunotherapy. Time point described: week 3, after first cycle of checkpoint inhibitor. Measured with immunoSEQ multiplex PCR; TCRdb has only the in-frame clones, and not every one. The sample carries 25,000 to 30,000 clones, around four fifths recorded once. The sample consisted of blood, taken from a patient treated with checkpoint blockade. The source is a human donor with melanoma.

The genes are TRBV5-5 and TRBJ2-5; D is possibly TRBD1 (7 bases). CDR3 length equals 15 residues. Germline V gene sequence: CDR1 SGHKS, CDR2 YYEKEE (reference sequence). The V end was cut by 7 bases, the J end by 4 bases, with 20 bases between. The CDR3 coding sequence is TGTGCCAGCCTCCCTGGGGGGCCAGGGGGAGAGACCCAGTACTTC. Translation gives CASLPGGPGGETQYF.

The V call is TRBV7-2, the J call TRBJ2-1, with TRBD1 matching over 9 bases. The germline V gene has CDR1 SGHTA and CDR2 FQGNSA. The length of the CDR3 is 17 residues. J gave up 4 bases and V 5 bases, and 12 bases lay outside the gene matches. The CDR3 region has the DNA TGTGCCAGCAGCCCCCTGGGAGGGACAGGGTTTTACAATGAGCAGTTCTTC. It encodes CASSPLGGTGFYNEQFF.

This clone was observed a single time. The chain couples TRBV7-6 to TRBJ2-5, with no clear D. The CDR3 runs to 15 residues. The germline gives CDR1 SGHVS, CDR2 FNYEAQ. The V end was cut by 0 bases, the J end by 2 bases, with 10 bases between. DNA for the CDR3: TGTGCCAGCAGCTTAGCGCTACGGTTACAAGAGACCCAGTACTTC. As protein: CASSLALRLQETQYF.

The chain joins TRBV19 to TRBJ1-5; D is unresolved. Trimming took 8 bases from V and 4 from J, leaving 9 bases between them. There are 12 residues in the CDR3. Germline-derived CDR1 and CDR2 are LNHDA and SQIVND (reference sequence). The CDR3 DNA sequence: TGTGCCAGTGAGGCGGGGAATCAGCCCCAGCATTTT. Its protein is CASEAGNQPQHF. Variable domain in full (rest from reference TRBV19 and TRBJ1-5): DGGITQSPKYLFRKEGQNVTLSCEQNLNHDAMYWYRQDPGQGLRLIYYSQIVNDFQKGDIAEGYSVSREKKESFPLTVTSAQKNPTAFYLCASEAGNQPQHFGDGTRLSIL.

This clone has a handful of counts. The chain joins TRBV7-8 to TRBJ2-1, with 8 bases aligning to TRBD2. The J segment lost 4 bases and the V segment lost 1 base, leaving 3 bases of the junction unmatched. The CDR3 length is 15 residues. The germline CDR1 and CDR2 sequences are SGHVS and FQNEAQ. In DNA form, the CDR3 reads TGTGCCAGCAGCTTAGGCGGGGGGATGTACAATGAGCAGTTCTTC. Encoded protein: CASSLGGGMYNEQFF.

The V and J genes are TRBV6-1 and TRBJ2-4; 9 bases match TRBD1. The germline V gene has CDR1 MNHNS and CDR2 SASEGT. Losses at the gene ends were 4 bases for V and 0 bases for J; bases not matched to a gene: 1. The CDR3 runs to 15 residues. The CDR3 region has the DNA TGTGCCAGCAGTGTGGGACAGGGAGCCAAAAACATTCAGTACTTC. Its translation: CASSVGQGAKNIQYF.

The V gene is TRBV7-2, the J gene TRBJ2-1, with 9 bases lining up with TRBD1. Germline lookup yields CDR1 SGHTA and CDR2 FQGNSA. With V trimmed by 5 bases and J by 7 bases, 9 bases remained unmatched. The CDR3 is made up of 15 amino acids. The CDR3, as DNA: TGTGCCAGCAGCCCGACCGGGACAGGGAGAAATGAGCAGTTCTTC. Amino acid sequence: CASSPTGTGRNEQFF. The full variable domain, completed using reference TRBV7-2 and TRBJ2-1, is GAGVSQSPSNKVTEKGKDVELRCDPISGHTALYWYRQSLGQGLEFLIYFQGNSAPDKSGLPSDRFSAERTGGSVSTLTIQRTQQEDSAVYLCASSPTGTGRNEQFFGPGTRLTVL.

The chain recombines TRBV28 with TRBJ1-5; the D is unclear. Trimming took 2 bases from V and 1 from J, leaving 3 bases between them. Germline V gene lookup returns CDR1 MDHEN and CDR2 SYDVKM. This CDR3 has 13 amino acids. Written as DNA, the CDR3 is TGTGCCAGCAGTTTAGGGAGCAATCAGCCCCAGCATTTT. Its protein is CASSLGSNQPQHF.

The gene calls are TRBV9 and TRBJ2-4; a possible D gene is TRBD1 (5 bases). CDR1 and CDR2 from the germline V gene are SGDLS and YYNGEE. The CDR3 runs to 12 residues. V was trimmed by 3 bases and J by 7 bases, leaving 8 bases between them. In nucleotides, the CDR3 is TGTGCCAGCAGCGGGTCAGGGAACATTCAGTACTTC. It translates to CASSGSGNIQYF.

J is TRBJ1-4 and V is TRBV23-1, with D hard to call. TRBV23-1 counts as an open reading frame of uncertain function. V gave up 0 bases and J gave up 4 bases, with 18 bases separating them. The CDR3 extends over 18 amino acids. DNA for the CDR3: TGCGCCAGCAGTCAATCCCGGGCTGTGCCTACGAGTAATGAAAAACTGTTTTTT. Amino acid sequence: CASSQSRAVPTSNEKLFF.

There are a few counts of this clone. The V and J genes are TRBV15 and TRBJ1-2; TRBD1 matches 8 bases. From germline, CDR1 is LNHNV and CDR2 YYDKDF (reference sequence). V lost 3 bases to trimming and J lost 8 bases; unmatched junction nucleotides: 5. The CDR3 sequence is 13 residues long. DNA of the CDR3: TGTGCCACCAGCAGCGGACAGGGTGAGGGCTACACCTTC. Amino acids: CATSSGQGEGYTF. The whole variable domain, filled in from reference TRBV15 and TRBJ1-2, reads DAMVIQNPRYQVTQFGKPVTLSCSQTLNHNVMYWYQQKSSQAPKLLFHYYDKDFNNEADTPDNFQSRRPNTSFCFLDIRSPGLGDTAMYLCATSSGQGEGYTFGSGTRLTVV.

V usage is TRBV4-2 and J usage is TRBJ1-2; no reliable D call. The germline CDR1 and CDR2 sequences are LGHNA and YNFKEQ. The CDR3 has 15 residues. Trimming took 1 base from V and 6 from J, leaving 15 bases between them. CDR3 sequence (DNA): TGTGCCAGCAGCCAAGTTGTCGGCTTGGGTGATGGCTACACCTTC. It codes for CASSQVVGLGDGYTF.

This clone was picked up a small number of times. This chain connects TRBV7-8 to TRBJ1-2; D not resolved. CDR1 is SGHVS, CDR2 FQNEAQ, per germline. This CDR3 comprises 13 residues. Trimming cost V 5 bases and J 4 bases, with 11 bases left between them. In DNA form, the CDR3 reads TGTGCCAGCAGCCAAGGACGGGGCTATGGCTACACCTTC. As protein: CASSQGRGYGYTF.

V usage is TRBV5-1 and J usage is TRBJ1-1; TRBD1 matches at 7 bases. The germline CDR1 and CDR2 sequences are SGHRS and YFSETQ. Trimming at V came to 1 base and at J to 4 bases, leaving 4 bases not matched to a gene. The CDR3 covers 14 residues. The CDR3 DNA reads TGCGCCAGCAGCTTGTCAGGGGGTGGCACTGAAGCTTTCTTT. Translated: CASSLSGGGTEAFF. The full variable domain, completed using reference TRBV5-1 and TRBJ1-1, is KAGVTQTPRYLIKTRGQQVTLSCSPISGHRSVSWYQQTPGQGLQFLFEYFSETQRNKGNFPGRFSGRQFSNSRSEMNVSTLELGDSALYLCASSLSGGGTEAFFGQGTRLTVV.

This clone was seen once. The rearrangement links TRBV19 to TRBJ2-2, with TRBD1 as a possible D gene (5 bases). V lost 2 bases and J lost 4, with 14 bases in between. This CDR3 is 16 amino acids long. Germline CDR1 LNHDA, CDR2 SQIVND (reference sequence). CDR3 sequence (DNA): TGTGCCAGTAGTATAAGGATCCAGGGTTTCACCGGGGAGCTGTTTTTT. It codes for CASSIRIQGFTGELFF.

The J gene is TRBJ1-4, the V gene TRBV7-6; the match to TRBD1 covers 7 bases. This CDR3 has 13 amino acids. The junction had 4 bases not matched to a gene; V was cut back by 5 bases and J by 7 bases. The germline CDR1 and CDR2 sequences are SGHVS and FNYEAQ. DNA of the CDR3: TGTGCCAGCAGCCCGCGACAGGGTGAAAAACTGTTTTTT. The encoded protein is CASSPRQGEKLFF.

Only one count was recorded for this clone. J is TRBJ1-2 and V is TRBV6-1, with unresolved D. Per the germline V gene, CDR1 is MNHNS and CDR2 is SASEGT. V was pared by 3 bases and J by 2 bases, with 13 bases between. This CDR3 is built from 15 residues. The CDR3 is CASSEGRFMNYGYTF. CDR3 DNA sequence: TGTGCCAGCAGTGAGGGCAGATTTATGAACTATGGCTACACCTTC.

This chain links TRBV28 with TRBJ2-7; TRBD2 matches at 7 bases. Trimming took 3 bases from V and 5 from J; bases not matched to a gene: 7. The CDR3 loop spans 14 amino acids. CDR1 MDHEN and CDR2 SYDVKM come from the germline V gene. As DNA, the CDR3 is TGTGCCAGCAGTTTCCTCGCGCGGGAGAACGAGCAGTACTTC. This encodes CASSFLARENEQYF.

The J gene is TRBJ2-5, the V gene TRBV4-1, with 10 positions matching TRBD1. V was pared by 3 bases and J by 5 bases, with 12 bases of the junction left unmatched. Germline V gene sequence: CDR1 MGHRA, CDR2 YSYEKL. The CDR3 runs 17 residues. Here the CDR3 DNA reads TGCGCCAGCAGCCAGACCGGGACAGGGGCCGCAAGGGAGACCCAGTACTTC. As protein: CASSQTGTGAARETQYF.

The chain is built from TRBV7-2 and TRBJ2-3, with D unclear. There are 15 residues in the CDR3. The germline V gene has CDR1 SGHTA and CDR2 FQGNSA. V lost 2 bases to trimming and J lost 0 bases, with 9 bases between them. CDR3 protein: CASSLQIGSTDTQYF. As DNA, the CDR3 is TGTGCCAGCAGCTTACAGATCGGCAGCACAGATACGCAGTATTTT.

This clone was seen only a few times. V usage is TRBV7-2 and J usage is TRBJ1-1; D ambiguous. Trimming cost V 1 base and J 6 bases, with 15 bases left between them. This CDR3 comprises 15 residues. Germline loops: CDR1 SGHTA, CDR2 FQGNSA. The CDR3 coding sequence is TGTGCCAGCAGCTTAGAAAGTAGTCGCAGCTCTGAAGCTTTCTTT. It specifies CASSLESSRSSEAFF.

The V call is TRBV6-1, the J call TRBJ2-7, with 7 bases that match TRBD1. The CDR3 totals 13 residues. CDR1 is MNHNS, CDR2 SASEGT, per germline. V gave up 8 bases and J gave up 4 bases; unmatched junction bases: 8. The DNA of the CDR3 is TGTGCCAGCGTCCGGGACAGCTATTACGAGCAGTACTTC. This sequence encodes CASVRDSYYEQYF.

V and J are TRBV11-2 and TRBJ1-2, with D unclear. Germline CDR1 SGHAT, CDR2 FQNNGV. The CDR3 runs 15 residues. V was pared by 0 bases and J by 4 bases, with 12 bases between. The CDR3 sequence: CASSLEDLGGYGYTF. The CDR3 nucleotides read TGTGCCAGCAGCTTAGAGGATTTAGGTGGCTATGGCTACACCTTC. Full variable domain (rest looked up from reference TRBV11-2 and TRBJ1-2): EAGVAQSPRYKIIEKRQSVAFWCNPISGHATLYWYQQILGQGPKLLIQFQNNGVVDDSQLPKDRFSAERLKGVDSTLKIQPAKLEDSAVYLCASSLEDLGGYGYTFGSGTRLTVV.